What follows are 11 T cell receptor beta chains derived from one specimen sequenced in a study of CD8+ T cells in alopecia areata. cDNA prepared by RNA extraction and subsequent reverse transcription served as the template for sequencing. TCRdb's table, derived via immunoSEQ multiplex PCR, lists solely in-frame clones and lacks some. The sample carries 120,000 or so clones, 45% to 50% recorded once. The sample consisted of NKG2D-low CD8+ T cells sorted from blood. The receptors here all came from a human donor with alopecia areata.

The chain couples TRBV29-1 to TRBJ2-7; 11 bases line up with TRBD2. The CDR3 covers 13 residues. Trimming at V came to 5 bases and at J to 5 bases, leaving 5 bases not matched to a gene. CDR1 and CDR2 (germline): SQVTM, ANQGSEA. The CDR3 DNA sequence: TGCAGCGTTAAACTAGCGGGAGTGAACGAGCAGTACTTC. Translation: CSVKLAGVNEQYF.

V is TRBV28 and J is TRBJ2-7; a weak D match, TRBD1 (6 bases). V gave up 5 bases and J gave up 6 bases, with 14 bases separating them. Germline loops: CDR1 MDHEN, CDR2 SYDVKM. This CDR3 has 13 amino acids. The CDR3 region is CASSPTGIGEQYF. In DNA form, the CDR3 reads TGTGCCAGCAGTCCCACAGGGATAGGCGAGCAGTACTTC. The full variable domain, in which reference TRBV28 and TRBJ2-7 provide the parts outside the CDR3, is DVKVTQSSRYLVKRTGEKVFLECVQDMDHENMFWYRQDPGLGLRLIYFSYDVKMKEKGDIPEGYSVSREKKERFSLILESASTNQTSMYLCASSPTGIGEQYFGPGTRLTVT.

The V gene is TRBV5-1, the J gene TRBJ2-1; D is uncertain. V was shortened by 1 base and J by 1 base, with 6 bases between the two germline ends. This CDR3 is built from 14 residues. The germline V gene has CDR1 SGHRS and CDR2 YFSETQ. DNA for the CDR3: TGCGCCAGCAGCTTGCCGGGTTCCTACAATGAGCAGTTCTTC. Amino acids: CASSLPGSYNEQFF.

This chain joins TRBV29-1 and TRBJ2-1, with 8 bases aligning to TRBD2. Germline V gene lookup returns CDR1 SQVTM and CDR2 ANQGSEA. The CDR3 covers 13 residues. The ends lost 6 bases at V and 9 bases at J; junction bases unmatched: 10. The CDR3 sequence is CSVGPQRESEQFF. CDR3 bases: TGCAGCGTGGGACCCCAGCGGGAGAGTGAGCAGTTCTTC.

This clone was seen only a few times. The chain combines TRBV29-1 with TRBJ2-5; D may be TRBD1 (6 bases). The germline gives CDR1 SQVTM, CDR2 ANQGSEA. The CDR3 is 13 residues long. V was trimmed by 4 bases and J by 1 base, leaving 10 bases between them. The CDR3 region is CSVGDTLQETQYF. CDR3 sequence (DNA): TGCAGCGTTGGGGACACTCTCCAAGAGACCCAGTACTTC.

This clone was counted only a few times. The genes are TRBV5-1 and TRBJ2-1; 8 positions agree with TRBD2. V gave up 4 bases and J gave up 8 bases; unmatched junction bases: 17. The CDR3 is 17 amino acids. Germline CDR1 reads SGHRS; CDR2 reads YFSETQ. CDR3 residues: CASSIGKALRREDEQFF. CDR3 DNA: TGCGCCAGCAGCATCGGTAAGGCGCTGCGGCGGGAGGATGAGCAGTTCTTC.

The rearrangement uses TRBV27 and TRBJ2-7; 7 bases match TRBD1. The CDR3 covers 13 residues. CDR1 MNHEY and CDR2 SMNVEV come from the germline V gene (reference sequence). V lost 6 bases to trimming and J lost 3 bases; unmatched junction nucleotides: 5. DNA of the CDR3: TGTGCCAGCAGCCTGGGACAGTACTACGAGCAGTACTTC. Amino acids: CASSLGQYYEQYF.

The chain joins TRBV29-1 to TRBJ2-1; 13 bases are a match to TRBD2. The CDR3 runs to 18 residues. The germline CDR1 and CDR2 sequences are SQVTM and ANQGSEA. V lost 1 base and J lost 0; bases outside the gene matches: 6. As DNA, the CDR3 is TGCAGCGTTGAAGGACTAGCGGGGGGTCAACTCTCCTACAATGAGCAGTTCTTC. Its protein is CSVEGLAGGQLSYNEQFF.

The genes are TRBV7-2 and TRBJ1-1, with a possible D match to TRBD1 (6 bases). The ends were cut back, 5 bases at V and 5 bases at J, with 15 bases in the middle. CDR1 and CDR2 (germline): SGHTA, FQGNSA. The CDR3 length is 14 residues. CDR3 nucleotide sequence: TGTGCCAGCAGCCCAACACGAGGGGGGACTGAAGCTTTCTTT. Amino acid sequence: CASSPTRGGTEAFF.

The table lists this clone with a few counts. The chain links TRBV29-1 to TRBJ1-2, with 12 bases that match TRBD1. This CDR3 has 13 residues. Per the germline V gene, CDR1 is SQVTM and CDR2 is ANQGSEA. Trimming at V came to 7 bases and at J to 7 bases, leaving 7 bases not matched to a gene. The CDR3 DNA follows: TGCAGCGCTAGGGACAGGGGGCAAATTGGCTACACCTTC. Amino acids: CSARDRGQIGYTF.

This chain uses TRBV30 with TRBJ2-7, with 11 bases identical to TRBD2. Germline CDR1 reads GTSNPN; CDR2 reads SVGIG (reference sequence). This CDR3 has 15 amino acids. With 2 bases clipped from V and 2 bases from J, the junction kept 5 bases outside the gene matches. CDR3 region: CAWSLPSGRTYEQYF. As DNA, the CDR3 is TGTGCCTGGAGTCTGCCTAGCGGGAGGACCTACGAGCAGTACTTC.